Reported below is one T cell receptor beta chain. Its matching antigen is unknown. Clones were sequenced by immunoSEQ multiplex PCR, and TCRdb holds only the in-frame ones, with some missing. The table shows more than 100,000 clones, with over 80% occurring only once. V lost 5 bases and J lost 6, with 8 bases in between. The CDR3 length is 12 residues. The germline V gene has CDR1 SGHTA and CDR2 FQGNSA. This record belongs to a study of T cell responses to AZD1222 COVID-19 vaccine. Findings and limits, study-wide: Most donors were white British, females outnumbered males, and clonal diversity was possibly underestimated. Spike regions recognized by vaccine-associated CD4 TCRs spanned the protein, led by 160-218 and 743-854.

This TCR came from an adult in good health. The source material was peripheral blood, sampled on day 0 of AZD1222 vaccination. V is TRBV7-2 and J is TRBJ2-4, with D possibly being TRBD1 (5 bases). The CDR3 region is CASSPDRNIQYF. CDR3 nucleotides: TGTGCCAGCAGCCCAGACAGAAACATTCAGTACTTC.